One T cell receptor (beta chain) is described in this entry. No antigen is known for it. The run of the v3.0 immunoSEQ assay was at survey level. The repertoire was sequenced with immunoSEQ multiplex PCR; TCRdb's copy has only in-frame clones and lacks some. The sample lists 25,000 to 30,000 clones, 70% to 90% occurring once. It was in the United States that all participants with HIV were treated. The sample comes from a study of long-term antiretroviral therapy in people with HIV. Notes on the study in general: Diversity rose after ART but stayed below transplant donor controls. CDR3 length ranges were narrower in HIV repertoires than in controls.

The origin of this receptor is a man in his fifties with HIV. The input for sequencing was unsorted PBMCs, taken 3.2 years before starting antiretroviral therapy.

The CDR3 is CASRFLGGAEDTQYF. The CDR3 DNA reads TGCGCCAGCAGGTTCCTCGGCGGGGCGGAGGATACGCAGTATTTT. This rearrangement joins TRBV5-1 to TRBJ2-3, with D maybe TRBD2 (6 bases). Trimming cost V 5 bases and J 6 bases, with 19 bases left between them. CDR3 length equals 15 residues. Germline CDR1 and CDR2: SGHRS and YFSETQ.